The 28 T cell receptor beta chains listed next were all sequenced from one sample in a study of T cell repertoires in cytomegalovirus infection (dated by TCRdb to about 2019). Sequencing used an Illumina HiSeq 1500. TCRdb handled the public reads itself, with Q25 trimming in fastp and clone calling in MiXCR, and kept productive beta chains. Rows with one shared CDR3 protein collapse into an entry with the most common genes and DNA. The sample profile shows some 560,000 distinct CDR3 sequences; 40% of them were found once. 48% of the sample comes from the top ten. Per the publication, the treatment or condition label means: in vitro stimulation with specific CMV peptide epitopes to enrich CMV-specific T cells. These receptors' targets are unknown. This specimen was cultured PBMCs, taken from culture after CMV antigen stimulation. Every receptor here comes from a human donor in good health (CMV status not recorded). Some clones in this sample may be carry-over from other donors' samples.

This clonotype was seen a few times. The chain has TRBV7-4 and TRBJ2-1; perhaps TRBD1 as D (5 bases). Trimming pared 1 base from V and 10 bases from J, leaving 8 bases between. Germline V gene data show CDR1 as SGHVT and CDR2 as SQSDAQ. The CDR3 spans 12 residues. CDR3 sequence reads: CASSLGRVEQFF. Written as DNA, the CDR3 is TGTGCCAGCAGCTTAGGCAGGGTCGAGCAGTTCTTC.

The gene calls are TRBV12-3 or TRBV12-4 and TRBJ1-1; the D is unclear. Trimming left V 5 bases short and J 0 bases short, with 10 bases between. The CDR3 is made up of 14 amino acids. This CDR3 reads CASSPSTVNTEAFF. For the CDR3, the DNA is TGTGCCAGCAGTCCTTCGACGGTGAACACTGAAGCTTTCTTT.

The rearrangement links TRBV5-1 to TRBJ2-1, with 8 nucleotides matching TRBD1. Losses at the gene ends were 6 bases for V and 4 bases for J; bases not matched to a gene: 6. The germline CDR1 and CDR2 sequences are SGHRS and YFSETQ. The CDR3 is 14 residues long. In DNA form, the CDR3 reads TGCGCCAGCACTCGCAGGGGGCAGTACAATGAGCAGTTCTTC. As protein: CASTRRGQYNEQFF.

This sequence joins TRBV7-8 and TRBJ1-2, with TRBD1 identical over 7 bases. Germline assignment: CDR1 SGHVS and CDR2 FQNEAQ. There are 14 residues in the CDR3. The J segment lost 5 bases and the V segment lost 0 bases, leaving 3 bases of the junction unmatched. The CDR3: CASSLADRVYGYTF. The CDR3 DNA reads TGTGCCAGCAGCTTAGCCGACAGGGTGTATGGCTACACCTTC.

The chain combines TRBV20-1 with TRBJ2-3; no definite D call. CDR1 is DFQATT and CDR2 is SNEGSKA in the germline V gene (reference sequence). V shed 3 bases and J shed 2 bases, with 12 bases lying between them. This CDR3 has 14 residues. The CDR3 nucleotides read TGCAGTGCTAGGGCGTTCGCCGCCACAGATACGCAGTATTTT. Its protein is CSARAFAATDTQYF.

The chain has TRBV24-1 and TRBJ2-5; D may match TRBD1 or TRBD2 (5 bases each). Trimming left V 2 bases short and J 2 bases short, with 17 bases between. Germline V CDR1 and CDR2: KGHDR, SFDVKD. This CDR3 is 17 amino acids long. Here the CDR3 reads CATSDSRLAGGQETQYF. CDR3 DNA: TGTGCCACCAGTGATTCACGCCTCGCTGGGGGACAAGAGACCCAGTACTTC.

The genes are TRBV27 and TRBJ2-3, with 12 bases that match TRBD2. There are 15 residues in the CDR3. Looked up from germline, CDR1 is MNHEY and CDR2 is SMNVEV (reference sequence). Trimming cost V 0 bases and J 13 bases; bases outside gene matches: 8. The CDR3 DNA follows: TGTGCCAGCAGTTTATCGACTAGCGGGGGTAGTCTGGAGTATTTT. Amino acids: CASSLSTSGGSLEYF.

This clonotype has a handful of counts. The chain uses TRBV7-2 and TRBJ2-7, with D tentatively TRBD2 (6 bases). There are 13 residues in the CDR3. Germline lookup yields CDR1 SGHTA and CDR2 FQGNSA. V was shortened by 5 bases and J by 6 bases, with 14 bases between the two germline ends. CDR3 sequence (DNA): TGTGCCAGCAGCCTCGACCGGAGGGGCGAGCAGTACTTC. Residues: CASSLDRRGEQYF.

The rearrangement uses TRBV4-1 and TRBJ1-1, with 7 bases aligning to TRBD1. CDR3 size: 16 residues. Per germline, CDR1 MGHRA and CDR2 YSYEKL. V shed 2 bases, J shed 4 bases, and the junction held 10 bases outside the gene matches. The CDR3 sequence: CASSQSVGQFVTEAFF. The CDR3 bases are TGCGCCAGCAGCCAATCGGTGGGACAGTTTGTCACTGAAGCTTTCTTT.

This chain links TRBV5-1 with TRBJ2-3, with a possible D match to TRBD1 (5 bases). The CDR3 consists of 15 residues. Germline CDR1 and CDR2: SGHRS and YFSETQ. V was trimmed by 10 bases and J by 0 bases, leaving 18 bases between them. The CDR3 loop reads CACKAGPTSTDTQYF. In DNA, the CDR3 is TGCGCCTGTAAGGCAGGGCCTACTAGCACAGATACGCAGTATTTT.

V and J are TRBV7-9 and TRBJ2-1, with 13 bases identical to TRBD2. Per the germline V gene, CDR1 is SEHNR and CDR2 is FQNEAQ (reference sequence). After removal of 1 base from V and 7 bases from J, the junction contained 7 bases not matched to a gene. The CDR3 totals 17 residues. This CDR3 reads CASSLVAGTSGDNEQFF. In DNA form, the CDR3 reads TGTGCCAGCAGCTTAGTGGCCGGGACTAGCGGGGATAATGAGCAGTTCTTC.

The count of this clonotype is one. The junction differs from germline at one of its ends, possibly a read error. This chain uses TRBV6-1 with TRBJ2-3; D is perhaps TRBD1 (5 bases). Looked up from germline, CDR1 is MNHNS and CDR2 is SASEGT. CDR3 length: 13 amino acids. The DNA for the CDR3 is TGTGCCAGCAGGGGGCCTGCCACAGATACACAGTATTTT. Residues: CASRGPATDTQYF.

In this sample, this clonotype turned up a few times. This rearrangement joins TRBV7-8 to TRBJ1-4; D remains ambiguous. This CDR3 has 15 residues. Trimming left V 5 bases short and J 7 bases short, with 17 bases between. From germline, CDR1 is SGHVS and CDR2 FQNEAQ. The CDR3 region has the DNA TGTGCCAGCAGCCCTGCGGTGGGAAGGCTTGAAAAACTGTTTTTT. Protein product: CASSPAVGRLEKLFF.

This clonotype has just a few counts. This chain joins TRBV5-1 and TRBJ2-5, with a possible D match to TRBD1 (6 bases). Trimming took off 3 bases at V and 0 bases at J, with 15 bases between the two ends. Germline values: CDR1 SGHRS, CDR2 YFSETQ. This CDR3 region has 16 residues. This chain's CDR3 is CASSSQQGSYQETQYF. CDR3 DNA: TGCGCCAGCAGCTCTCAACAGGGATCCTACCAAGAGACCCAGTACTTC.

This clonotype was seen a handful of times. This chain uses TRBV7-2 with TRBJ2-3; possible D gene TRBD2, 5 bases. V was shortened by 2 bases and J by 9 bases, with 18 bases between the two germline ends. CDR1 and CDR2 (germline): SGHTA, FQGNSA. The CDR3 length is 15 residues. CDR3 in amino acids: CASSLILWEKDTQYF. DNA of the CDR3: TGTGCCAGCAGCTTAATACTATGGGAGAAGGACACGCAGTATTTT.

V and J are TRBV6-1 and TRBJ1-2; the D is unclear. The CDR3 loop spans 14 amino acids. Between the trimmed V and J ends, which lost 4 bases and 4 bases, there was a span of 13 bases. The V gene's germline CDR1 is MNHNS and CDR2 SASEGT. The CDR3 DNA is TGTGCCAGCAGTGGGTACGGCGGTGTCTATGGCTACACCTTC. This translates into CASSGYGGVYGYTF.

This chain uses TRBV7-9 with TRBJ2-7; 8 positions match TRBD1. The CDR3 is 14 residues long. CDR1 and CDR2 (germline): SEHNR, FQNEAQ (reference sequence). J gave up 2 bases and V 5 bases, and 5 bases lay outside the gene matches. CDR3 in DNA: TGTGCCAGCAGCCTCCAGACAGGGGCCTACGAGCAGTACTTC. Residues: CASSLQTGAYEQYF.

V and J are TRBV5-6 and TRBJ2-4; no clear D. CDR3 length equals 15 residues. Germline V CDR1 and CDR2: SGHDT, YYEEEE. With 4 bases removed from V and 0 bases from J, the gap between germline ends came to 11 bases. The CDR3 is CASSVRTLAKNIQYF. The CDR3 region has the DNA TGTGCCAGCAGCGTCCGGACGTTAGCCAAAAACATTCAGTACTTC.

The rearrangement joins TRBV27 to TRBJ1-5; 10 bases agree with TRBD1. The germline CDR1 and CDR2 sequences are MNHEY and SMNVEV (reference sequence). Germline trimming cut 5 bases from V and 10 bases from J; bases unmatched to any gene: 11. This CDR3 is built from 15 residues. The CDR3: CASSGSRDRGFPQHF. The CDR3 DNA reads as TGTGCCAGCAGTGGCTCCCGGGACAGGGGTTTCCCCCAGCATTTT.

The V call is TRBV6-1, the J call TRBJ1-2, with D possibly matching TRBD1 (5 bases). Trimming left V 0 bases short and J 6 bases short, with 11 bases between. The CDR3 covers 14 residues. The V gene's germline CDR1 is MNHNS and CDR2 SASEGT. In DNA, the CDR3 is TGTGCCAGCAGTGAAGCGCCGGGACGGGATGGCTACACCTTC. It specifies CASSEAPGRDGYTF.

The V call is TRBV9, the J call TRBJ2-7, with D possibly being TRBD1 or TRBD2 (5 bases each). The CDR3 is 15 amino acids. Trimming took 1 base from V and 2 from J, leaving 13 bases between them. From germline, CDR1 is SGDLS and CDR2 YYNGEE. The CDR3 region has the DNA TGTGCCAGCAGCGTATTGGGGGTGGGGACCTACGAGCAGTACTTC. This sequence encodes CASSVLGVGTYEQYF.

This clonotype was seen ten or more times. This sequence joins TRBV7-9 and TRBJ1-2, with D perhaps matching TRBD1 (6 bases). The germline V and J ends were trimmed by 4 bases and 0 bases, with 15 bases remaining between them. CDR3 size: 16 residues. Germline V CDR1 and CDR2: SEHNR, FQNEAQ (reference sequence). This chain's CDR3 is CASSSLTGKANYGYTF. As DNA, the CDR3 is TGTGCCAGCAGCTCATTAACAGGGAAAGCTAACTATGGCTACACCTTC.

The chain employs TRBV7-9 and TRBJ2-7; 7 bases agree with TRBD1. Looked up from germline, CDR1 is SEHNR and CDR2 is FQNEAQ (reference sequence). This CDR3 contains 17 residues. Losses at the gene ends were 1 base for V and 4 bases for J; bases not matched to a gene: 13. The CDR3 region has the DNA TGTGCCAGCAGCTTAGTTGGTGTTAGGAACAGGGGATACGAGCAGTACTTC. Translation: CASSLVGVRNRGYEQYF.

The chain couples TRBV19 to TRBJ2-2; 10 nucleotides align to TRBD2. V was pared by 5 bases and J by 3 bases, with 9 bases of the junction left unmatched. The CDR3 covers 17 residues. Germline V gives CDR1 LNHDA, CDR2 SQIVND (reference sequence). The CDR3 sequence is CASSPRGAGGDTGELFF. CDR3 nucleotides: TGTGCCAGTAGTCCCCGAGGAGCGGGAGGGGACACCGGGGAGCTGTTTTTT. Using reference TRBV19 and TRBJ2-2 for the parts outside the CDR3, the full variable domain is DGGITQSPKYLFRKEGQNVTLSCEQNLNHDAMYWYRQDPGQGLRLIYYSQIVNDFQKGDIAEGYSVSREKKESFPLTVTSAQKNPTAFYLCASSPRGAGGDTGELFFGEGSRLTVL.

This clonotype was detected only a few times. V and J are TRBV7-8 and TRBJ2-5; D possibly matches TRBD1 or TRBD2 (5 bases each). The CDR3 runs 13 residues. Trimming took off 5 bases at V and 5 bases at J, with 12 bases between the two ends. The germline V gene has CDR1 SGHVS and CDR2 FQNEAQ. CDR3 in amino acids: CASSGTGRETQYF. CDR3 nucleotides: TGTGCCAGCAGCGGGACGGGCCGGGAGACCCAGTACTTC.

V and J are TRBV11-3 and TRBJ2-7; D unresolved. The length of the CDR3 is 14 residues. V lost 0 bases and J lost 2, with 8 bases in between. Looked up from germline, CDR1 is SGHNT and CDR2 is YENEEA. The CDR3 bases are TGTGCCAGCAGCTTAGAAGCCACCACCTACGAGCAGTACTTC. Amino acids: CASSLEATTYEQYF.

The CDR3 DNA reads as TGCAGTGCGGTGGGGGGGGCCGGATCAGATACGCAGTATTTT. Its translation: CSAVGGAGSDTQYF. This chain links TRBV20-1 with TRBJ2-3; tentatively, D is TRBD2 (7 bases). V gave up 6 bases and J gave up 4 bases, with 17 bases separating them. Germline V gene data show CDR1 as DFQATT and CDR2 as SNEGSKA (reference sequence). This CDR3 has 14 residues.

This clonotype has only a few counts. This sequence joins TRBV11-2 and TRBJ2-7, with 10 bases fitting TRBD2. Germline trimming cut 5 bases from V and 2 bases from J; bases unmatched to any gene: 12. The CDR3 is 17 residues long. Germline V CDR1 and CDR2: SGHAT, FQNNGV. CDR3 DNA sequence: TGTGCCAGCAGCCGCAACAGCGGGGGGGGGTCTGCCTACGAGCAGTACTTC. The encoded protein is CASSRNSGGGSAYEQYF.